This entry lists 29 T cell receptor beta chains sequenced from one sample in a study of cytomegalovirus exposure and HLA in healthy donors. It was with 60 Vbeta and 13 Jbeta primers that the PCR ran. The protocol was immunoSEQ multiplex PCR, while the TCRdb copy is restricted to in-frame clones and leaves out a portion. This table holds roughly 110,000 clones, just over 70% found once. The sample taken for sequencing was PBMCs. The receptors were sampled from a boy under 18 in good health and CMV-seronegative.

This rearrangement joins TRBV7-6 to TRBJ1-2; TRBD1 matches 7 bases. V lost 5 bases to trimming and J lost 2 bases; unmatched junction nucleotides: 2. Germline assignment: CDR1 SGHVS and CDR2 FNYEAQ. The CDR3 spans 13 residues. As DNA, the CDR3 is TGTGCCAGCAGCCGGGACAGCAACTATGGCTACACCTTC. Its translation is CASSRDSNYGYTF.

The chain recombines TRBV6-5 with TRBJ1-2, with a possible D match to TRBD1 (6 bases). This CDR3 has 15 amino acids. Trimming removed 7 bases at V and 1 base at J, with 16 bases between. CDR1 and CDR2 (germline): MNHEY, SVGAGI. In DNA form, the CDR3 reads TGTGCCAGCACCCGTGGGGGGGCGCTTAACTATGGCTACACCTTC. It yields the protein CASTRGGALNYGYTF.

The V gene is TRBV4-3, the J gene TRBJ1-1; D gene unclear. Between the trimmed V and J ends, which lost 4 bases and 5 bases, there was a span of 11 bases. From germline, CDR1 is LGHNA and CDR2 YSLEER. The CDR3 extends over 13 amino acids. In DNA, the CDR3 is TGCGCCAGCAGCCTTGGCGGGGAGACTGAAGCTTTCTTT. Translation gives CASSLGGETEAFF.

Points on this clone: Because the CDR3 is missing its conserved closing phenylalanine or tryptophan, this is likely a read error. The rearrangement joins TRBV4-3 to TRBJ1-1; 11 bases are shared with TRBD1. The CDR3 consists of 17 residues. V shed 4 bases and J 3 bases; nucleotides not matched to a gene: 10. Germline loops: CDR1 LGHNA, CDR2 YSLEER. The CDR3 DNA reads TGCGCCAGCAGCCCAGGGCCCGGACAGGGGGCCGACACTGAAGCTTTCGTT. Its protein is CASSPGPGQGADTEAFV.

CDR3: CASSTGQGAGKLFF. The CDR3 DNA follows: TGTGCCAGTAGTACGGGACAGGGGGCAGGAAAACTGTTTTTT. The rearrangement links TRBV19 to TRBJ1-4; TRBD1 aligns across 12 bases. V was pared by 4 bases and J by 10 bases, with 4 bases of the junction left unmatched. This CDR3 contains 14 residues. The germline V gene encodes CDR1 LNHDA and CDR2 SQIVND (reference sequence).

The rearrangement links TRBV30 to TRBJ2-3, with D perhaps matching TRBD2 (5 bases). The CDR3 extends over 13 amino acids. V was trimmed by 5 bases and J by 10 bases, leaving 19 bases between them. In germline, CDR1 is GTSNPN, CDR2 SVGIG (reference sequence). The CDR3 reads CAWFRASKEAQYF. The CDR3 DNA follows: TGTGCCTGGTTTCGGGCCTCGAAGGAGGCGCAGTATTTT. Supplemented by reference TRBV30 and TRBJ2-3, the full variable domain reads SQTIHQWPATLVQPVGSPLSLECTVEGTSNPNLYWYRQAAGRGLQLLFYSVGIGQISSEVPQNLSASRPQDRQFILSSKKLLLSDSGFYLCAWFRASKEAQYFGPGTRLTVL.

This rearrangement joins TRBV7-9 to TRBJ2-7, with D unclear. This CDR3 is 13 amino acids long. Germline CDR1 reads SEHNR; CDR2 reads FQNEAQ (reference sequence). V was clipped by 5 bases and J by 6 bases, with 14 bases between them. The CDR3 here is CASSRLEAAEQYF. In nucleotides, the CDR3 is TGTGCCAGCAGCCGCCTCGAGGCAGCCGAGCAGTACTTC.

The chain couples TRBV27 to TRBJ2-5; D perhaps matches TRBD2 (7 bases). V dropped 6 bases and J dropped 3 bases, with 20 bases sitting between them. CDR1 and CDR2 (germline): MNHEY, SMNVEV (reference sequence). The CDR3 contains 16 residues. Written as DNA, the CDR3 is TGTGCCAGCAGACCAGTCCGCGGGGGCGACAAAGAGACCCAGTACTTC. Protein: CASRPVRGGDKETQYF.

The gene calls are TRBV30 and TRBJ2-2, with 8 nucleotides matching TRBD1. The V gene's germline CDR1 is GTSNPN and CDR2 SVGIG (reference sequence). CDR3 length: 15 amino acids. V was pared by 7 bases and J by 3 bases, with 10 bases of the junction left unmatched. The CDR3 sequence: CAFGQGQSYTGELFF. The CDR3, as DNA: TGTGCCTTCGGACAGGGACAAAGCTACACCGGGGAGCTGTTTTTT.

This clone appeared a few times. The J gene is TRBJ2-3, the V gene TRBV2, with TRBD1 matching over 10 bases. V lost 6 bases, J lost 9 bases, and 3 bases stayed unmatched. The CDR3 sequence is 12 residues long. Germline V gene lookup returns CDR1 SNHLY and CDR2 FYNNEI. The CDR3 coding sequence is TGTGCCAGCAGCGGACAGGGGGAGACGCAGTATTTT. Its protein is CASSGQGETQYF.

This sequence joins TRBV5-6 and TRBJ1-2; no clear D. Germline CDR1 reads SGHDT; CDR2 reads YYEEEE. The CDR3 has 14 amino acids. Trimming removed 1 base at V and 3 bases at J, with 10 bases between. The CDR3, as DNA: TGTGCCAGCAGCTTGCCTGGGGAGTACTATGGCTACACCTTC. Translation gives CASSLPGEYYGYTF.

Here the CDR3 reads CASSQGQRISPQHF. CDR3 bases: TGTGCCAGCAGCCAGGGACAGAGGATATCGCCCCAGCATTTT. V and J are TRBV5-6 and TRBJ1-5, with TRBD1 identical over 7 bases. This CDR3 is built from 14 residues. The germline gives CDR1 SGHDT, CDR2 YYEEEE. Trimming cost V 4 bases and J 9 bases; bases outside gene matches: 10.

This chain connects TRBV30 to TRBJ2-1; 10 bases map to TRBD1. The CDR3 consists of 16 residues. CDR1 is GTSNPN and CDR2 is SVGIG in the germline V gene (reference sequence). The junction had 6 bases not matched to a gene; V was cut back by 3 bases and J by 1 base. CDR3 nucleotide sequence: TGTGCCTGGAGGGCGACAGGGGGCGATTCCTACAATGAGCAGTTCTTC. Translating it yields CAWRATGGDSYNEQFF.

The gene calls are TRBV21-1 and TRBJ1-3. TRBV21-1 is a pseudogene. This CDR3 contains 17 residues. The CDR3: CASSLRRGVRSRNTIYF. The CDR3 DNA reads TGTGCCAGCAGCCTCCGGAGGGGAGTAAGGTCTAGAAACACCATATATTTT.

V gene TRBV9 combines with J gene TRBJ2-1, with 9 nucleotides matching TRBD2. The CDR3 extends over 15 amino acids. Per germline, CDR1 SGDLS and CDR2 YYNGEE. Trimming at V came to 4 bases and at J to 0 bases, leaving 2 bases not matched to a gene. CDR3 sequence reads: CASSPTSGSYNEQFF. CDR3 DNA: TGTGCCAGCAGCCCGACTAGCGGCTCCTACAATGAGCAGTTCTTC.

This chain uses TRBV9 with TRBJ2-5; the match to TRBD2 covers 12 bases. The CDR3 length is 18 residues. Looked up from germline, CDR1 is SGDLS and CDR2 is YYNGEE. V lost 3 bases to trimming and J lost 1 base; unmatched junction nucleotides: 10. CDR3 in amino acids: CASSEGGVLAGGQETQYF. As DNA, the CDR3 is TGTGCCAGCAGCGAAGGGGGGGTACTAGCGGGAGGCCAAGAGACCCAGTACTTC.

The chain joins TRBV9 to TRBJ2-2; no clear D gene. Trimming pared 0 bases from V and 2 bases from J, leaving 5 bases between. CDR1 and CDR2 (germline): SGDLS, YYNGEE. The CDR3 runs 14 residues. The chain's CDR3 is CASSVGTNTGELFF. DNA of the CDR3: TGTGCCAGCAGCGTAGGAACAAACACCGGGGAGCTGTTTTTT.

The chain employs TRBV5-4 and TRBJ1-1; possibly TRBD1 for D (5 bases). Germline CDR1 reads SGHNT; CDR2 reads YYREEE (reference sequence). CDR3 length: 15 residues. V lost 4 bases and J 0 bases, leaving 13 bases between the germline ends. The DNA for the CDR3 is TGTGCCAGCAGCCTCCGACAGATTATGAACACTGAAGCTTTCTTT. Encoded protein: CASSLRQIMNTEAFF.

V is TRBV7-9 and J is TRBJ2-3, with TRBD2 as a possible D gene (7 bases). The V and J ends lost 5 bases and 6 bases respectively, with 18 bases between them. The CDR3 length is 15 residues. Germline V gives CDR1 SEHNR, CDR2 FQNEAQ (reference sequence). The CDR3 region is CASSHELGGPDTQYF. The CDR3 coding sequence is TGTGCCAGCAGCCACGAATTGGGGGGGCCGGATACGCAGTATTTT. Combining the CDR3 with reference TRBV7-9 and TRBJ2-3 gives the whole variable domain DTGVSQNPRHKITKRGQNVTFRCDPISEHNRLYWYRQTLGQGPEFLTYFQNEAQLEKSRLLSDRFSAERPKGSFSTLEIQRTEQGDSAMYLCASSHELGGPDTQYFGPGTRLTVL.

J is TRBJ1-5 and V is TRBV6-1; D is possibly TRBD1 (5 bases). V lost 5 bases to trimming and J lost 5 bases, with 13 bases between them. This CDR3 is built from 14 residues. CDR1 and CDR2 (germline): MNHNS, SASEGT. CDR3 nucleotides: TGTGCCAGCAGTATAGACAGACCGGATCAGCCCCAGCATTTT. It is translated as CASSIDRPDQPQHF.

The rearrangement links TRBV28 to TRBJ1-2; D perhaps matches TRBD1 (5 bases). Germline CDR1 reads MDHEN; CDR2 reads SYDVKM. The V end lost 2 bases, the J end lost 1 base, and 14 bases lay between the germline ends. The CDR3 covers 16 residues. The CDR3 DNA is TGTGCCAGCAGTTTAAGAGTCGGGGGACTTAACTATGGCTACACCTTC. This translates into CASSLRVGGLNYGYTF.

V gene TRBV13 combines with J gene TRBJ1-6; D uncertain. The CDR3 extends over 14 amino acids. Trimming pared 3 bases from V and 4 bases from J, leaving 7 bases between. The germline CDR1 and CDR2 sequences are PRHDT and FYEKMQ (reference sequence). CDR3: CASSFRDYNSPLHF. In DNA, the CDR3 is TGTGCCAGCAGCTTTCGGGATTATAATTCACCCCTCCACTTT.

This clone came up a few times. The chain links TRBV19 to TRBJ2-5, with 12 bases that match TRBD2. The CDR3 has 13 residues. Trimming cost V 6 bases and J 4 bases; bases outside gene matches: 0. Germline V gives CDR1 LNHDA, CDR2 SQIVND (reference sequence). The CDR3 reads CASRLAGGETQYF. For the CDR3, the DNA is TGTGCCAGTAGACTAGCGGGAGGAGAGACCCAGTACTTC.

V and J are TRBV7-2 and TRBJ1-1; 9 bases agree with TRBD1. This CDR3 spans 15 amino acids. Germline CDR1 SGHTA, CDR2 FQGNSA. V lost 5 bases, J lost 1 base, and 5 bases stayed unmatched. CDR3 loop: CASSTRTGANTEAFF. In DNA, the CDR3 is TGTGCCAGCAGCACCAGGACAGGGGCGAACACTGAAGCTTTCTTT.

J is TRBJ1-5 and V is TRBV5-6; D ambiguous. Germline-derived CDR1 and CDR2 are SGHDT and YYEEEE. This CDR3 is 13 amino acids long. V was trimmed by 0 bases and J by 5 bases, leaving 6 bases between them. The CDR3 region has the DNA TGTGCCAGCAGCTTGGATCCGGATCAGCCCCAGCATTTT. It is translated as CASSLDPDQPQHF.

This clone has more than one count but fewer than ten. The CDR3 sequence is CASSEFQTSGGAPYEQYF. The CDR3 bases are TGTGCCAGCAGTGAATTCCAGACTAGCGGGGGGGCCCCCTACGAGCAGTACTTC. The J gene is TRBJ2-5, the V gene TRBV2; 14 bases map to TRBD2. The tail of the sequence fits TRBJ2-7 better, so the J call may be wrong. Germline CDR1 is SNHLY and CDR2 is FYNNEI. This CDR3 is 18 amino acids long.

This clone was seen just once. The chain employs TRBV7-9 and TRBJ2-3, with TRBD2 matching 7 bases. Germline-derived CDR1 and CDR2 are SEHNR and FQNEAQ (reference sequence). The junction had 4 bases not matched to a gene; V was cut back by 1 base and J by 6 bases. The CDR3 has 14 amino acids. The CDR3 is CASSLDGRMDTQYF. In DNA, the CDR3 is TGTGCCAGCAGCTTAGACGGGAGGATGGATACGCAGTATTTT.

A few counts support this clone. The gene calls are TRBV5-1 and TRBJ2-5; 8 bases map to TRBD1. The CDR3 covers 13 residues. Germline loops: CDR1 SGHRS, CDR2 YFSETQ. V shed 3 bases and J 7 bases; nucleotides not matched to a gene: 5. CDR3 DNA: TGCGCCAGCAGCTCTGGACAGGGTGGGACCCAGTACTTC. Protein: CASSSGQGGTQYF.

V and J are TRBV15 and TRBJ2-1; 9 bases align to TRBD2. The CDR3 runs 18 residues. Germline trimming cut 1 base from V and 9 bases from J; bases unmatched to any gene: 16. The germline gives CDR1 LNHNV, CDR2 YYDKDF (reference sequence). This CDR3 reads CATSRGLAGTMSALEQFF. CDR3 nucleotide sequence: TGTGCCACCAGCAGAGGGCTAGCGGGGACAATGAGTGCTCTTGAGCAGTTCTTC.